This T cell receptor (beta chain) appears in the sequencing data of a study of tumor-infiltrating lymphocytes in primary liver carcinoma (dated by TCRdb to about 2017). Broadly, across the study: Of the five patients, three men and two women aged 30 to 69 years, four had hepatocellular carcinoma and one had combined HCC and intrahepatic cholangiocarcinoma. The five patients had tumors staged T1-T3 N0M0, with maximum diameters ranging from about 4 to 11 cm. Each sample produced about 3.65 to 7.13 million productive TCRbeta reads, and read depth showed no significant difference between tissue types. A total of 35 or so specimens from 5 patients went through TCRbeta repertoire sequencing, namely 25 tumor regions, 5 adjacent noncancerous liver tissues and 5 peripheral blood samples. For each liver tumor, the study sampled five regions along with adjacent normal tissue and blood, and applied TCRbeta repertoire sequencing, expression microarrays and whole-exome sequencing. High reproducibility was observed for the technical replicate repertoires, with mean shared-clone rates approximately 0.9 and correlation coefficients above 0.95.

A constant-region primer and ProtoScript II reverse transcriptase were used to reverse-transcribe TCRbeta-specific cDNA from around 540 ng total RNA. TCRbeta libraries were built with three nested multiplex PCR rounds, a slightly modified ARM-PCR procedure. Each of the first two PCR rounds ran for about 10 cycles and used multiplex TRBV1-TRBV30 forward primers together with a Cbeta reverse primer. Sample barcodes and Illumina adapters were added in a final 25-cycle PCR with Deep VentR polymerase. Before sequencing, amplicons of 200-500 bp were purified from gel using a QIAquick gel extraction kit. An Illumina HiSeq 2500 was used to sequence the TCRbeta amplicons, generating 250-bp paired-end reads. The authors processed their data as follows. Reads were quality-trimmed with Trimmomatic v0.33, and paired reads were merged with FLASH v1.2.11 to recover full CDR3 sequences. MiGEC v1.2.1b assigned V, D and J germline segments to the rearranged TCRbeta sequences. Clonotype statistics and Shannon-Wiener diversity indices were computed with VDJtools v1.0.0. Except for diversity analysis, only the 250 most abundant clonotypes of each sample were used in subsequent analyses to reduce sampling bias. The public sequencing data were trimmed at Q25 with fastp and processed into clonotypes with MiXCR by TCRdb, which kept only in-frame beta chains. Rows with a matching CDR3 protein are joined into one entry that keeps the most common DNA and genes. Clone size and V and J calls follow TCRdb, not the original study. The sample yields tens of thousands of distinct CDR3 sequences; approximately 82% were counted once. In total, the top ten clones hold 35% to 40% of the sample.

The germline V gene encodes CDR1 SGHKS and CDR2 YYEKEE (reference sequence). The CDR3 holds 16 amino acids from the cysteine to the phenylalanine. Solely the CDR3 DNA is kept, with 48 bases framed from the first base. Total RNA and DNA were co-extracted from 20-30 mg of bulk tissue with the AllPrep DNA/RNA mini kit, without cell sorting. Surgical resection was performed in China between November 2015 and early 2016 on about 5 patients with histopathologically diagnosed primary liver carcinoma. Chronic HBV infection was present in the patients, and the patients were treatment-naive at sampling. Fresh tumor and adjacent tissue pieces were bisected; one half was stored in RNAlater at -80°C, the other sent for histology. Results the study describes overall, beyond this receptor: Comparison of CD4+ and CD8+ T cell repertoires was precluded by the use of bulk unsorted samples. A significantly larger repertoire fraction was made up by the top 250 clones in tumors than in blood (p = 0.039). Because sequencing covered only the TCR beta chain and unpaired alpha chains were not captured, true repertoire diversity is likely underestimated. Pairs of tumor regions showed greater repertoire overlap (mean about 35%) than tumor-adjacent pairs (roughly 17%) or tumor-blood pairs (approximately 14%), which is consistent with antigen-driven expansion. Only a few patients were included in the study, and the authors note that the findings should be validated in a larger study.

Concerning this clonotype: It has no known antigen specificity. One end of the junction fails to match germline, which may point to a read error.

Here the chain combines TRBV5-5 and TRBJ2-1; TRBD2 might be the D gene, on 5 matching bases. This TCR derives from a man aged 35 to 55 with primary liver carcinoma and hepatitis B virus infection. The sequenced sample consisted of tumor-adjacent normal liver tissue. The CDR3 protein: CVSSLLTGSTCNEQFF. The DNA sequence is TGTGTCAGCAGTCTCCTTACGGGGTCAACCTGCAATGAGCAGTTCTTC.